This T cell receptor (beta chain) was retrieved from a study of blood T cell repertoires in COVID-19. Sequencing was performed with immunoSEQ multiplex PCR; in TCRdb, only in-frame clones are kept and a portion is missing. Of around 50,000 clones detected, roughly 90% appear once; the ten largest clones hold 2.2%. The CDR3 spans 15 residues. After removal of 7 bases from V and 6 bases from J, the junction contained 9 bases not matched to a gene. Looked up from germline, CDR1 is KGHDR and CDR2 is SFDVKD. This chain connects TRBV24-1 to TRBJ2-2; 8 bases map to TRBD1. The sequence was collected from a human donor in a cohort sampled during active COVID-19. Sequenced input: peripheral blood. CDR3 in DNA: TGTGCCACCAGACGGACAGGGACCGGTGCCGGGGAGCTGTTTTTT. Protein product: CATRRTGTGAGELFF.